The next 2 T cell receptor beta chains were all read from a single sample in a study of T cell responses to AZD1222 COVID-19 vaccine. The assay was immunoSEQ multiplex PCR, and TCRdb's table has in-frame clones only and misses some. The sample yields about 130,000 clones, approximately 86% seen once. The sequences come from peripheral blood, collected on day 0 of AZD1222 vaccination. Source of these receptors: an adult in good health.

The chain is built from TRBV7-9 and TRBJ1-2; D uncertain. The CDR3 contains 13 residues. Germline V CDR1 and CDR2: SEHNR, FQNEAQ (reference sequence). Trimming left V 3 bases short and J 8 bases short, with 13 bases between. CDR3 in amino acids: CASSFVTQGGYTF. CDR3 DNA sequence: TGTGCCAGCAGCTTCGTGACCCAAGGAGGCTACACCTTC. Full variable domain (rest looked up from reference TRBV7-9 and TRBJ1-2): DTGVSQNPRHKITKRGQNVTFRCDPISEHNRLYWYRQTLGQGPEFLTYFQNEAQLEKSRLLSDRFSAERPKGSFSTLEIQRTEQGDSAMYLCASSFVTQGGYTFGSGTRLTVV.

The chain couples TRBV7-2 to TRBJ1-5; 7 bases are shared with TRBD1. V shed 5 bases, J shed 4 bases, and the junction held 8 bases outside the gene matches. CDR1 is SGHTA, CDR2 FQGNSA, per germline. The CDR3 extends over 15 amino acids. The CDR3 reads CASSGGTGDNQPQHF. For the CDR3, the DNA is TGTGCCAGCAGCGGTGGCACAGGGGATAATCAGCCCCAGCATTTT. Based on the CDR3 plus reference TRBV7-2 and TRBJ1-5, the full variable domain is GAGVSQSPSNKVTEKGKDVELRCDPISGHTALYWYRQSLGQGLEFLIYFQGNSAPDKSGLPSDRFSAERTGGSVSTLTIQRTQQEDSAVYLCASSGGTGDNQPQHFGDGTRLSIL.